A single sample is the source of the 10 T cell receptor beta chains below, sequenced in a study of T cells after yellow fever vaccination. TCRdb reprocessed the 5' RACE reads with MiXCR, giving one entry per CDR3 protein. Of 95,000 to 100,000 distinct CDR3 sequences in the sample, less than 6% were seen once. Specimen: CD8+ T cells sorted from PBMCs, collected 10 days after the yellow fever booster vaccination. These receptors originate from a man in his late teens or twenties who received the YFV17D yellow fever vaccine.

The V and J genes are TRBV7-9 and TRBJ2-1; 11 positions agree with TRBD2. The ends lost 3 bases at V and 6 bases at J; junction bases unmatched: 19. Germline V gene lookup returns CDR1 SEHNR and CDR2 FQNEAQ (reference sequence). This CDR3 is built from 20 residues. As DNA, the CDR3 is TGTGCCAGCAGCTTGGTTATCGCGCTAGCGGGGGGAGCAAAGGGCAATGAGCAGTTCTTC. Its translation: CASSLVIALAGGAKGNEQFF.

This clonotype was seen a handful of times. V gene TRBV20-1 combines with J gene TRBJ1-2, with 9 bases identical to TRBD1. V lost 2 bases to trimming and J lost 4 bases; unmatched junction nucleotides: 8. Per the germline V gene, CDR1 is DFQATT and CDR2 is SNEGSKA (reference sequence). CDR3 size: 15 residues. The CDR3 loop reads CSARRRQGVGYGYTF. Here the CDR3 DNA reads TGCAGTGCTAGACGTCGACAGGGGGTAGGCTATGGCTACACCTTC.

V gene TRBV27 combines with J gene TRBJ2-3; D is unresolved. CDR1 is MNHEY and CDR2 is SMNVEV in the germline V gene (reference sequence). With 7 bases removed from V and 0 bases from J, the gap between germline ends came to 8 bases. This CDR3 is 13 amino acids long. CDR3 in DNA: TGTGCCAGCATCCAGGCGAGCACAGATACGCAGTATTTT. Amino acids: CASIQASTDTQYF.

This chain links TRBV20-1 with TRBJ2-5, with 14 nucleotides matching TRBD2. V gave up 3 bases and J gave up 1 base; unmatched junction bases: 1. The CDR3 has 15 residues. CDR1 DFQATT and CDR2 SNEGSKA come from the germline V gene (reference sequence). Here the CDR3 DNA reads TGCAGTGCTAGGGGGACTAGCGGGGGCCAAGAGACCCAGTACTTC. Protein: CSARGTSGGQETQYF.

This clonotype was recorded many times. This chain links TRBV29-1 with TRBJ2-7, with a possible D match to TRBD2 (5 bases). The CDR3 totals 12 residues. Per the germline V gene, CDR1 is SQVTM and CDR2 is ANQGSEA. Trimming took 2 bases from V and 4 from J, leaving 9 bases between them. CDR3 in DNA: TGCAGCGTTGAAACTAGGGATTACGAGCAGTACTTC. Translation gives CSVETRDYEQYF.

Only a few counts were recorded for this clonotype. The chain uses TRBV7-9 and TRBJ2-3; tentatively, D is TRBD1 (5 bases). The CDR3 runs to 15 residues. The ends were cut back, 4 bases at V and 4 bases at J, with 15 bases in the middle. Germline V CDR1 and CDR2: SEHNR, FQNEAQ (reference sequence). Written as DNA, the CDR3 is TGTGCCAGCAGCTCCCCCAGGATGGGGCCAGATACGCAGTATTTT. Protein product: CASSSPRMGPDTQYF.

This clonotype turned up a few times. The chain recombines TRBV5-6 with TRBJ1-5; D is unclear. The ends were cut back, 1 base at V and 0 bases at J, with 14 bases in the middle. The V gene's germline CDR1 is SGHDT and CDR2 YYEEEE. The CDR3 loop spans 17 amino acids. The CDR3: CASSLLGADLSNQPQHF. In nucleotides, the CDR3 is TGTGCCAGCAGCTTGCTAGGCGCAGACCTTAGCAATCAGCCCCAGCATTTT.

This clonotype was picked up a small number of times. V is TRBV12-3 or TRBV12-4 and J is TRBJ2-7, with 7 bases aligning to TRBD1. The CDR3 is 12 amino acids. Germline trimming cut 6 bases from V and 5 bases from J; bases unmatched to any gene: 4. CDR3 region: CASSLGTDEQYF. The CDR3 nucleotides read TGTGCCAGCAGCCTCGGGACAGACGAGCAGTACTTC.

This clonotype was recorded at least ten times. The chain joins TRBV6-6 to TRBJ2-7; 9 nucleotides match TRBD1. This CDR3 has 16 amino acids. V lost 6 bases, J lost 3 bases, and 12 bases stayed unmatched. CDR1 MNHNY and CDR2 SVGAGI come from the germline V gene (reference sequence). The CDR3 coding sequence is TGTGCCAGCAGCGACACTCCGGGACAGGGAATCTACGAGCAGTACTTC. This translates into CASSDTPGQGIYEQYF.

This clonotype occurred a few times. The chain uses TRBV3-1 and TRBJ2-7, with 9 bases lining up with TRBD1. With 1 base clipped from V and 1 base from J, the junction kept 2 bases outside the gene matches. The CDR3 spans 15 residues. Germline V gives CDR1 LGHDT, CDR2 YNNKEL (reference sequence). The CDR3 region has the DNA TGTGCCAGCAGCCAAGGACAGGGGGTGTCCTACGAGCAGTACGTC. It translates to CASSQGQGVSYEQYV.